Here is one T cell receptor (beta chain) with its context. The antigen is unknown. The sample is drawn from a study of cytomegalovirus exposure and HLA in healthy donors. PCR used 60 Vbeta primers and 13 Jbeta primers. Here immunoSEQ multiplex PCR was the method, and the copy in TCRdb shows in-frame clones only, minus some. Here the sample spans over 150,000 clones, around 84% being singletons. Regarding the study as a whole: In vitro work confirmed that three CMV-associated chains recognize CMV antigens. A later analysis showed that HLA-associated TCR beta chains had undergone more clonal expansion than equally common others.

This TCR derives from a woman in her thirties or forties in good health and CMV-seropositive. Sequencing used PBMCs.

This CDR3 reads CASSLVGQGFGGNGYTF. CDR3 DNA sequence: TGCGCCAGCAGCTTGGTAGGACAGGGTTTCGGAGGGAATGGCTACACCTTC. The rearrangement joins TRBV5-1 to TRBJ1-2; 8 bases are shared with TRBD1. The CDR3 covers 17 residues. Germline V gene lookup returns CDR1 SGHRS and CDR2 YFSETQ. Trimming cost V 0 bases and J 6 bases; bases outside gene matches: 13.